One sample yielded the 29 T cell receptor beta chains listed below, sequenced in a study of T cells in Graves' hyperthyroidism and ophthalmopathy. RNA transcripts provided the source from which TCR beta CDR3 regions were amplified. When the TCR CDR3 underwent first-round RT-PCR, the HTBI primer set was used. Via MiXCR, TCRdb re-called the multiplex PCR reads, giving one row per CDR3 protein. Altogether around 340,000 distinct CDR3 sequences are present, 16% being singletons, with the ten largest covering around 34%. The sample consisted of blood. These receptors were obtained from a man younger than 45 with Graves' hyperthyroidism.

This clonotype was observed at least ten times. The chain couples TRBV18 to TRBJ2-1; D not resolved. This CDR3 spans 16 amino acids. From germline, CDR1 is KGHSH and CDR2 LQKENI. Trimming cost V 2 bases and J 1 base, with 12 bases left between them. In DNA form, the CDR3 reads TGTGCCAGCTCACCATTTGCAGGTCTTTCCTACAATGAGCAGTTCTTC. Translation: CASSPFAGLSYNEQFF. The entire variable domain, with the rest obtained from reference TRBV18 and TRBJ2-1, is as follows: NAGVMQNPRHLVRRRGQEARLRCSPMKGHSHVYWYRQLPEEGLKFMVYLQKENIIDESGMPKERFSAEFPKEGPSILRIQQVVRGDSAAYFCASSPFAGLSYNEQFFGPGTRLTVL.

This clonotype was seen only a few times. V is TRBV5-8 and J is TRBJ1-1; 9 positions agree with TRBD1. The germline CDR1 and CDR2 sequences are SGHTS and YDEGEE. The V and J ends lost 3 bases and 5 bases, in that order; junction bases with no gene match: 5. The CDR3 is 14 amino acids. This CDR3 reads CASSSRTGATEAFF. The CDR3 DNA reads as TGTGCCAGCAGCTCGAGGACAGGGGCTACTGAAGCTTTCTTT.

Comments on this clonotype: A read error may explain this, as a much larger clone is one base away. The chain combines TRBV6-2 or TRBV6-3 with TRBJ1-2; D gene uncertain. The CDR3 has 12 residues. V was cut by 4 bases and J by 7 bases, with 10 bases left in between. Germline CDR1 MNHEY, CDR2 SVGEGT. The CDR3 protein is CASSSTDCGYTF. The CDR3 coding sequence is TGTGCCAGCAGTTCGACGGACTGTGGCTACACCTTC.

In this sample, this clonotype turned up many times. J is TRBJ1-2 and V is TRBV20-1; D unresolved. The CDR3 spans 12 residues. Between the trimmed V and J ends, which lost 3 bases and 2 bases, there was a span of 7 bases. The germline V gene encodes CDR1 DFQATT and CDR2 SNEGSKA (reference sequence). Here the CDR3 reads CSASPLNYGYTF. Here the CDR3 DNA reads TGCAGTGCTAGTCCACTCAACTATGGCTACACCTTC.

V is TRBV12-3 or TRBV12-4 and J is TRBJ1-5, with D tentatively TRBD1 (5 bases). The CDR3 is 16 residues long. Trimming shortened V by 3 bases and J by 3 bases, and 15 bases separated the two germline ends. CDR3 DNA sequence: TGTGCCAGCAGTTTTCAGGGCAGGGCGCTCAATCAGCCCCAGCATTTT. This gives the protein CASSFQGRALNQPQHF.

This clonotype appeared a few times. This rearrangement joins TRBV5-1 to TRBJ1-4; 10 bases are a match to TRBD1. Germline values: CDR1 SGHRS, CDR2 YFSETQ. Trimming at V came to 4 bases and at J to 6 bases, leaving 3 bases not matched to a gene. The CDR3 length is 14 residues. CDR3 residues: CASSLGTGDEKLFF. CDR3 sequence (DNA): TGCGCCAGCAGCCTAGGGACAGGGGATGAAAAACTGTTTTTT.

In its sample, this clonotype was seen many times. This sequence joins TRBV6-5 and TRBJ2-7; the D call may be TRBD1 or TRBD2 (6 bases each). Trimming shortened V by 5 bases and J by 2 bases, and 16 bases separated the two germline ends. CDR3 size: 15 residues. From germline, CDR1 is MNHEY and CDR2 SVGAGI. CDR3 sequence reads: CASSPGVAETYEQYF. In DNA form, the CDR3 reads TGTGCCAGCAGTCCAGGGGTAGCGGAGACCTACGAGCAGTACTTC.

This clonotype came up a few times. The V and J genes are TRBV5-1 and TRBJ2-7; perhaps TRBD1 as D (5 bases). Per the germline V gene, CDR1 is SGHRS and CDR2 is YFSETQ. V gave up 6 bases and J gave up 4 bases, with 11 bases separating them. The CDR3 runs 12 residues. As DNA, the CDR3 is TGCGCCAGCAAGACAGAGACTTACGAGCAGTACTTC. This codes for CASKTETYEQYF. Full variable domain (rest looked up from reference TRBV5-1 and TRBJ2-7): KAGVTQTPRYLIKTRGQQVTLSCSPISGHRSVSWYQQTPGQGLQFLFEYFSETQRNKGNFPGRFSGRQFSNSRSEMNVSTLELGDSALYLCASKTETYEQYFGPGTRLTVT.

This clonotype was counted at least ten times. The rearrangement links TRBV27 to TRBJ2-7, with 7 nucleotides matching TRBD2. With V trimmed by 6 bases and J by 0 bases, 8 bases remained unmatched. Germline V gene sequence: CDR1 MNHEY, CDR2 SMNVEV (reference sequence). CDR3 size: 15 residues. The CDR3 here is CASSDSGPSSYEQYF. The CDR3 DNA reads TGTGCCAGCAGCGATAGCGGGCCGAGCTCCTACGAGCAGTACTTC.

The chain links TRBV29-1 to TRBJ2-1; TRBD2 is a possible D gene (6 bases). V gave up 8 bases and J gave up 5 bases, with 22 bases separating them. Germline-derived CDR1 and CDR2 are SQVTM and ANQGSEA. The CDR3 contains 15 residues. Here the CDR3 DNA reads TGCAGCACCTCCGGTTGGGCTAGCGTCAACAATGAGCAGTTCTTC. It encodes CSTSGWASVNNEQFF.

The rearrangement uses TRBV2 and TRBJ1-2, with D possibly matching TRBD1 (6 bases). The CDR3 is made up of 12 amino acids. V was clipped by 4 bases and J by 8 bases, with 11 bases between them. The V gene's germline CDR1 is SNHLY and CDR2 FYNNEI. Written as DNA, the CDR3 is TGTGCCAGCAGTGGAGAGACAGGCGGCTACACCTTC. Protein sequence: CASSGETGGYTF.

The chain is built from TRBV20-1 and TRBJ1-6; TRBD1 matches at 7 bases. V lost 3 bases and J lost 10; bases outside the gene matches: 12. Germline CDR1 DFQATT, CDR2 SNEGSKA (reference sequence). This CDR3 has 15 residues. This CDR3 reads CSASKLDRVGSPLHF. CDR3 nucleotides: TGCAGTGCTAGCAAACTCGACAGGGTTGGCTCACCCCTCCACTTT.

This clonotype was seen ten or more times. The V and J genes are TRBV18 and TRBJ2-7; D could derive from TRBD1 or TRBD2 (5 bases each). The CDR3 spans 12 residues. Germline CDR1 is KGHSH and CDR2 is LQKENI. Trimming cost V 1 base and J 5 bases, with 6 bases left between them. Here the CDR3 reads CASSPRDDEQYF. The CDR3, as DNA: TGTGCCAGCTCACCACGGGACGACGAGCAGTACTTC.

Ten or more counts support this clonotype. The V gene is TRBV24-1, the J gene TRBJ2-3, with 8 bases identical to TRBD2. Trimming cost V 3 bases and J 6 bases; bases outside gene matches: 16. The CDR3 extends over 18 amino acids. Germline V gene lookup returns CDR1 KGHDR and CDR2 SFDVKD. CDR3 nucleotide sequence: TGTGCCACCAGTGATAGTAGTCTCGGGACTAGTTATGAGGATACGCAGTATTTT. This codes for CATSDSSLGTSYEDTQYF.

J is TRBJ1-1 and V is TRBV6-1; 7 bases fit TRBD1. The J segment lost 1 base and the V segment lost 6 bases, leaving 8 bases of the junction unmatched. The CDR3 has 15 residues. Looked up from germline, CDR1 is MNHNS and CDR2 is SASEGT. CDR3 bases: TGTGCCAGCAGAACCGACAGGGCGGGGAACACTGAAGCTTTCTTT. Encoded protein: CASRTDRAGNTEAFF.

The CDR3 region is CASTEGGSFLGEQFF. CDR3 nucleotide sequence: TGCGCCAGCACTGAAGGGGGCTCCTTTTTGGGTGAGCAGTTCTTC. The gene calls are TRBV5-1 and TRBJ2-1, with 7 nucleotides matching TRBD1. CDR1 and CDR2 (germline): SGHRS, YFSETQ. The CDR3 runs to 15 residues. J gave up 9 bases and V 6 bases, and 15 bases lay outside the gene matches.

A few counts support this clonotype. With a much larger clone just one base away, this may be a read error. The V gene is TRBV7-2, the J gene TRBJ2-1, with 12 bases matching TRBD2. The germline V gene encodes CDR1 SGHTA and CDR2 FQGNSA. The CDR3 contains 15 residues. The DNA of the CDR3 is TGTGCCAGCAGTAGAGGACTAGCGGGAAACAATGAGCAGTCCTTC. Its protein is CASSRGLAGNNEQSF.

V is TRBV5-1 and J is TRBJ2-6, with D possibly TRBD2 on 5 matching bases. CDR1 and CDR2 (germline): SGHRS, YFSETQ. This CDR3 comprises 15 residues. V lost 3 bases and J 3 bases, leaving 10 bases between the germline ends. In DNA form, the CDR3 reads TGCGCCAGCAGCTCTCAGGCGGGTGGGGCCAACGTCCTGACTTTC. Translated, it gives CASSSQAGGANVLTF.

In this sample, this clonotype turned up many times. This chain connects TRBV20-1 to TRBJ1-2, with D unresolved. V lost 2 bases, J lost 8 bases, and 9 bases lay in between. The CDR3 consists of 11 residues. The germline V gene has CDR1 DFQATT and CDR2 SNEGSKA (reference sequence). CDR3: CSARRRTGYTF. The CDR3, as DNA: TGCAGTGCTAGAAGGAGAACGGGCTACACCTTC.

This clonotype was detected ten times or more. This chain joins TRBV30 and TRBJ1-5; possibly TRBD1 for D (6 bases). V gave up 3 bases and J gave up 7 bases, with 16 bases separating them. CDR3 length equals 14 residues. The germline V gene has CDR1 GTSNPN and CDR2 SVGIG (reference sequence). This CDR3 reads CAWSGGGGSQPQHF. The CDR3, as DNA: TGTGCCTGGAGCGGCGGGGGGGGCTCACAGCCCCAGCATTTT.

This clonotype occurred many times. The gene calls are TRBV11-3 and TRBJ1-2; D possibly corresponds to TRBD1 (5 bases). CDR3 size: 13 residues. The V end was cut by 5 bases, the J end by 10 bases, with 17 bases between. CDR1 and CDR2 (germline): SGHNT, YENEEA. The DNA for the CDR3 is TGTGCCAGCAGCCCCAGTAGGGGAGTAGTCTACACCTTC. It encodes CASSPSRGVVYTF.

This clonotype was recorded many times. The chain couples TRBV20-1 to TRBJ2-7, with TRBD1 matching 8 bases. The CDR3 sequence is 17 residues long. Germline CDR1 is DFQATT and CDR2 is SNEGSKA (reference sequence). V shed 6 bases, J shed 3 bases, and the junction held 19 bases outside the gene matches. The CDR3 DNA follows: TGCAGTGCGAGTACGCCGGACAGGGACACATTCTTCTACGAGCAGTACTTC. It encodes CSASTPDRDTFFYEQYF.

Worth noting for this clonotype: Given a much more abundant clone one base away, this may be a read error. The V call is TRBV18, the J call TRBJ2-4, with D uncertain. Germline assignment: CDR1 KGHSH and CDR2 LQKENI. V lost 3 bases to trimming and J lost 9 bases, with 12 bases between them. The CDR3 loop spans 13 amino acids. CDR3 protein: CASSPAPFGIQYF. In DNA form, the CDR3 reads TGTGCCAGCTCACCGGCACCATTCGGCATTCAGTACTTC.

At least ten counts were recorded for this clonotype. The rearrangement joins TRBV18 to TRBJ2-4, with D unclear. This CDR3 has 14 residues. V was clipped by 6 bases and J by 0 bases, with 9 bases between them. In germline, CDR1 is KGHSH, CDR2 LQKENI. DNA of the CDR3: TGTGCCAGCTCTTTACCGATAGCCAAAAACATTCAGTACTTC. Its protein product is CASSLPIAKNIQYF. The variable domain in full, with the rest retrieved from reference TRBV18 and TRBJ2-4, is NAGVMQNPRHLVRRRGQEARLRCSPMKGHSHVYWYRQLPEEGLKFMVYLQKENIIDESGMPKERFSAEFPKEGPSILRIQQVVRGDSAAYFCASSLPIAKNIQYFGAGTRLSVL.

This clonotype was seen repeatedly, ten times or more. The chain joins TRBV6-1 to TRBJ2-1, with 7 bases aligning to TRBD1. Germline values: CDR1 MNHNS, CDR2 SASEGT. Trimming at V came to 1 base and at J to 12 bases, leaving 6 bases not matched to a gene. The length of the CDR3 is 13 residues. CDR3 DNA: TGTGCCAGCAGTGAAGAAGAACAGGGGAGGCAGTTCTTC. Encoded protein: CASSEEEQGRQFF.

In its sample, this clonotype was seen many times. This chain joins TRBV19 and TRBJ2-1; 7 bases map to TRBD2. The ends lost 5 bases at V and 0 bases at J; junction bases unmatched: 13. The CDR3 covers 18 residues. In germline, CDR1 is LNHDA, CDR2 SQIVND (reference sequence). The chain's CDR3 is CASSGSPMAGDSYNEQFF. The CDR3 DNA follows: TGTGCCAGTAGTGGTTCCCCCATGGCGGGAGACTCCTACAATGAGCAGTTCTTC.

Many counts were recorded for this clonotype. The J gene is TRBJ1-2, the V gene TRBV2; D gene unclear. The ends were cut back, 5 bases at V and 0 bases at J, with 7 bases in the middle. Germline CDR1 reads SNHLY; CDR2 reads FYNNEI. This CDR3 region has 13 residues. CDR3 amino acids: CASSQETNYGYTF. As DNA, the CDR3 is TGTGCCAGCAGTCAGGAGACTAACTATGGCTACACCTTC.

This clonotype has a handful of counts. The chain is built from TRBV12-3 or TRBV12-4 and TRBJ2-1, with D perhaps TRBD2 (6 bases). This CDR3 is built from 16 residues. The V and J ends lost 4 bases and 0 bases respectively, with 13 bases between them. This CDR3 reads CASSYRDSYSYNEQFF. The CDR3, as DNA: TGTGCCAGCAGTTACCGGGACTCGTACTCCTACAATGAGCAGTTCTTC.

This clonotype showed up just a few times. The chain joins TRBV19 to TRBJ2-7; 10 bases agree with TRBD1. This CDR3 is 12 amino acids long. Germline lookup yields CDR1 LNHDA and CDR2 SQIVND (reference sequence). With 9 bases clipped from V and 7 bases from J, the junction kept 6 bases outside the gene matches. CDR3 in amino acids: CASGTGVNEQYF. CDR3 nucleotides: TGTGCCAGCGGGACAGGGGTTAATGAGCAGTACTTC.